These T cell receptor beta chains were read from a single sample in a study of T cell changes during pregnancy in multiple sclerosis. Sequencing was performed with immunoSEQ multiplex PCR; in TCRdb, only in-frame clones are kept and a portion is missing. The table includes more than 8,000 clones, 87% detected once. Material: CD8+ T cells from peripheral blood mononuclear cells, obtained in the first trimester of pregnancy. Every receptor here comes from a female donor in good health, enrolled as a control in a pregnancy study. Each CDR3 is given with its conserved first and last residue. Fields, in order: V gene, J gene, D gene, clone size, CDR3 DNA, CDR3 protein. D genes are given only for firm matches. Rows give clone size only sometimes, using once, few, many, or a class for an expanded clone.

>TRBV18|TRBJ2-7|TRBD1|-
TGTGCCAGCTCACCCCCGGGACAGGGAACCTACGAGCAGTACTTC
CASSPPGQGTYEQYF
>TRBV5-1|TRBJ2-1|TRBD2|-
TGCGCCAGCACCAGGACTAGCGGGAGCTACAATGAGCAGTTCTTC
CASTRTSGSYNEQFF
>TRBV6-5|TRBJ2-7|-|-
TGTGCCAGCAGACCGACAGTCTACGAGCAGTACTTC
CASRPTVYEQYF
>TRBV14|TRBJ1-4|-|-
TGTGCCAGCAGCCAAGGTCCAGGTTTCCGGGACACAACTAATGAAAAACTGTTTTTT
CASSQGPGFRDTTNEKLFF
>TRBV11-3|TRBJ1-2|TRBD1|-
TGTGCCAACCTAAGACAGGGGGCCGTGGCTAACTATGGCTACACCTTC
CANLRQGAVANYGYTF
>TRBV15|TRBJ2-7|-|-
TGTGCCACCAGCAGCGGAAGGAGTTCTGACGAGCAGTACTTC
CATSSGRSSDEQYF
>TRBV6-6|TRBJ1-1|-|-
TGTGCCAGCACCGTGGGCGACACTGAAGCTTTCTTT
CASTVGDTEAFF
>TRBV7-9|TRBJ2-2|-|-
TGTGCCAGCAGTATCGGGGGGAACACCGGGGAGCTGTTTTTT
CASSIGGNTGELFF
>TRBV5-1|TRBJ2-7|-|-
TGCGCCAGCAGTCTGGGGCGCGAGCAGTACTTC
CASSLGREQYF
>TRBV5-6|TRBJ2-2|-|-
TGTGCCAGCAGCCCCAGGGGGGCGAACACCGGGGAGCTGTTTTTT
CASSPRGANTGELFF
>TRBV6-6|TRBJ1-2|-|-
TGTGCCAGCACCCCGGTCAGTAGAGGTGGCTACACCTTC
CASTPVSRGGYTF
>TRBV7-6|TRBJ1-1|-|-
TGTGCCAGCAGCTTAGCCACCGGGGGAGTGTACACTGAAGCTTTCTTT
CASSLATGGVYTEAFF
>TRBV5-1|TRBJ2-7|-|once
TGCGCCAGCGCTGGGCTGGAATACGAGCAGTACTTC
CASAGLEYEQYF
>TRBV2|TRBJ2-7|-|-
TGTGCCAGCAAAGGGGGTTCCGAGCAGTACTTC
CASKGGSEQYF
>TRBV5-1|TRBJ2-5|TRBD2|-
TGCGCCAGCAGCTATCTAGCGGGAGGGGATGAGACCCAGTACTTC
CASSYLAGGDETQYF
>TRBV27|TRBJ2-7|TRBD1|-
TGTGCCAGCAGTCTAGACAGGGGGTACGAGCAGTACTTC
CASSLDRGYEQYF
>TRBV14|TRBJ2-3|-|-
TGTGCCAGCAGCCAAGGAGCACCAGATACGCAGTATTTT
CASSQGAPDTQYF
>TRBV25-1|TRBJ2-6|-|-
TGTGCCAGCAGTCCAGTCGGGGGGGCCAACGTCCTGACTTTC
CASSPVGGANVLTF
>TRBV6-4|TRBJ2-3|TRBD2|-
TGTGCCAGCAGTGCCAAGACTAGCGGGGGGTCAGATACGCAGTATTTT
CASSAKTSGGSDTQYF
>TRBV4-1|TRBJ2-2|-|-
TGCGCCAGCAGCCAAGAGGGTCAGGGGTCCGGGGAGCTGTTTTTT
CASSQEGQGSGELFF
>TRBV6-5|TRBJ2-1|-|-
TGTGCCAGCAGTTATGGTCGGGGGTACAATGAGCAGTTCTTC
CASSYGRGYNEQFF
>TRBV29-1|TRBJ2-1|-|-
TGCAGCGTTGAGGACTCCCGATTGGGCGGCAATGAGCAGTTCTTC
CSVEDSRLGGNEQFF
>TRBV2|TRBJ2-1|TRBD2|-
TGTGCCAGCAGTGACACTAGCGGGGGTTACAATGAGCAGTTCTTC
CASSDTSGGYNEQFF
>TRBV27|TRBJ1-5|TRBD1|-
TGTGCCAGCAGTCTTGGGACAGGGGCTCAGCCCCAGCATTTT
CASSLGTGAQPQHF
>TRBV27|TRBJ1-4|-|-
TGTGCCAGCAGTCGCGGAGGCGGCCCTTCAACTAATGAAAAACTGTTTTTT
CASSRGGGPSTNEKLFF
>TRBV6-1|TRBJ1-2|-|-
TGTGCCAGCAGTTATCCAGGGAACGGCTACACCTTC
CASSYPGNGYTF
>TRBV19|TRBJ1-2|-|-
TGTGCCAGTAGAGACTCCCGGTGGGTTGGCTACACCTTC
CASRDSRWVGYTF
>TRBV6-1|TRBJ2-1|TRBD2|-
TGTGCCAGCAGTGAAATTTGGCTAGCGGGAGGGGATTCCTACAATGAGCAGTTCTTC
CASSEIWLAGGDSYNEQFF
>TRBV7-9|TRBJ1-2|-|-
TGTGCCAGCAGCGCCCCCTTAGACAGCTATGGCTACACCTTC
CASSAPLDSYGYTF
>TRBV27|TRBJ2-3|TRBD2|-
TGTGCCAGCAGTTTATCCCGGCTAGCGGGTTTAACAGATACGCAGTATTTT
CASSLSRLAGLTDTQYF
>TRBV5-4|TRBJ2-3|TRBD2|-
TGTGCCAGCAGCTTGTTGGCGGGGGACACAGATACGCAGTATTTT
CASSLLAGDTDTQYF
>TRBV27|TRBJ1-3|-|-
TGTGCCAGCAGTTTAACCGTGCGTGGAAACACCATATATTTT
CASSLTVRGNTIYF
>TRBV6-4|TRBJ2-3|TRBD2|-
TGTGCCAGCAGTGAGGTAGCGGGATCCGAAGATACGCAGTATTTT
CASSEVAGSEDTQYF
>TRBV2|TRBJ2-1|TRBD2|-
TGTGCCAGCGTTCCCCCAAGCGGGGCGATCTCCTACAATGAGCAGTTCTTC
CASVPPSGAISYNEQFF
>TRBV10-3|TRBJ2-7|TRBD2|-
TGTGCCATAGACAGCGGGGCCGGCGAGCAGTACTTC
CAIDSGAGEQYF
>TRBV27|TRBJ1-5|-|once
TGTGCCAGCAGTTTAGAGTTAGGGGGATCGCCCCAGCATTTT
CASSLELGGSPQHF
>TRBV19|TRBJ2-3|-|-
TGTGCCAGTAGCCCTGTAGGGGACACCGAAAACCTTAGCACAGATACGCAGTATTTT
CASSPVGDTENLSTDTQYF
>TRBV14|TRBJ2-2|-|-
TGTGCCAGCCGAACTGAGGGGACTGCTAACACCGGGGAGCTGTTTTTT
CASRTEGTANTGELFF
>TRBV15|TRBJ2-1|-|few
TGTGCCACCAGCAGAGAGAGGGAAACCGATGAGCAGTTCTTC
CATSRERETDEQFF
>TRBV5-1|TRBJ2-6|-|-
TGCGCCAGCAGCTTGGGTCAGGGTAACTCTGGGGCCAACGTCCTGACTTTC
CASSLGQGNSGANVLTF
>TRBV25-1|TRBJ1-2|-|-
TGTGCCAGCACCGCCAGCGGGGCCTATGGCTACACCTTC
CASTASGAYGYTF
>TRBV6-5|TRBJ2-1|-|-
TGTGGTGCCGGTCCCGCGTATAACAATGAGCAGTTCTTC
CGAGPAYNNEQFF
>TRBV7-2|TRBJ1-2|-|-
TGTGCCAGCAGCCCCAGGGTTAGGAGAAGCTACACCTTC
CASSPRVRRSYTF
>TRBV6-4|TRBJ2-3|-|-
TGTGCCAGCAGTGCGACAGGGACGGGGGGCACAGATACGCAGTATTTT
CASSATGTGGTDTQYF
>TRBV4-2|TRBJ2-2|TRBD1|-
TGTGCCAGCAGCCAAGTCACGACAGGGATGTTTACCGGGGAGCTGTTTTTT
CASSQVTTGMFTGELFF
>TRBV19|TRBJ2-7|TRBD1|-
TGTGCCAGTAGTCCCCGGGACAGGGAGTACGAGCAGTACTTC
CASSPRDREYEQYF
>TRBV28|TRBJ1-1|TRBD1|few
TGTGCCAGCAGGCTCGACAGGGGGAACACTGAAGCTTTCTTT
CASRLDRGNTEAFF
>TRBV6-1|TRBJ1-1|-|-
TGTGCCAGCAGTGAAGTGGAGGGTCGGGAAGCTTTCTTT
CASSEVEGREAFF
>TRBV19|TRBJ1-5|-|-
TGTGCCAGTAGTACGGGGTCCTGGGGTAATCAGCCCCAGCATTTT
CASSTGSWGNQPQHF